The clone carrying this T cell receptor (beta chain) has ten or more counts. Its antigen is undetermined. The germline CDR1 and CDR2 sequences are SEHNR and FQNEAQ (reference sequence). This CDR3 comprises 15 residues. The germline V and J ends were trimmed by 1 base and 3 bases, with 13 bases remaining between them. These data originate in a study of blood T cells in healthy people across ages. Study conclusions and caveats: A greater number of naive CD4+ cells and higher diversity distinguished long-lived donors from aged donors. Researchers deemed the diversity estimates from one million T cells underestimates.

The authors ran a second PCR of about 7 to 11 cycles using a sample-barcoded 5' primer and a J-beta primer mix. From the 5' RACE reads, TCRdb called clonotypes with MiXCR, one entry per CDR3 protein. The table has hundreds of thousands of distinct CDR3 sequences, approximately 52% seen once; the top ten hold around an eighth. The genes are TRBV7-9 and TRBJ2-7; D remains unclear. Sequencing used blood. The sequence derives from a woman of 80 years or more in good health. CDR3 region: CASSLVSGRNYEQYF. Here the CDR3 DNA reads TGTGCCAGCAGCTTAGTTTCAGGCAGAAACTACGAGCAGTACTTC.